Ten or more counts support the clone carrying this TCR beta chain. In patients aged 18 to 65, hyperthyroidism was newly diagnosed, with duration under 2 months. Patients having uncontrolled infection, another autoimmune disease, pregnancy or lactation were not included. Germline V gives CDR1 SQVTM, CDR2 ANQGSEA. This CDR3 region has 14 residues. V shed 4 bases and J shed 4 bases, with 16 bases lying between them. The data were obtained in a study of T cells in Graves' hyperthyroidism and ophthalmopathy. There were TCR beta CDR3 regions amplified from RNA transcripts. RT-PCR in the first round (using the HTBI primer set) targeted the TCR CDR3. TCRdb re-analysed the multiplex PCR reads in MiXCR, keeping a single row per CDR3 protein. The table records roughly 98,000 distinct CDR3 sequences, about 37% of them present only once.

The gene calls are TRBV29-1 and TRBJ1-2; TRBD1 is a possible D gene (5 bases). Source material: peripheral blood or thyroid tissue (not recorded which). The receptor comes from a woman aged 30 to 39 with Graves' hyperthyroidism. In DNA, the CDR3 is TGCAGCGTTGTAACAGGTGTGGGGGTCTATGGCTACACCTTC. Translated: CSVVTGVGVYGYTF.